The 28 T cell receptor beta chains below come from one sample, sequenced in a study of cytomegalovirus exposure and HLA in healthy donors. Use of 60 Vbeta and 13 Jbeta primers characterized the PCR. The repertoire was sequenced with immunoSEQ multiplex PCR; TCRdb's copy has only in-frame clones and lacks some. The sample lists about 300,000 clones, 70% to 90% seen once, with approximately 4.3% in the top ten. What was sequenced was PBMCs. The source of these receptors is a middle-aged man in good health and CMV-seropositive.

The rearrangement joins TRBV28 to TRBJ1-4; the D gene is possibly TRBD1 (5 bases). This CDR3 has 15 amino acids. The germline CDR1 and CDR2 sequences are MDHEN and SYDVKM. Trimming stripped 5 bases from V and 5 bases from J, with 15 bases between. In DNA, the CDR3 is TGTGCCAGCAGTCCGTTGACAGAAGTAAATGAAAAACTGTTTTTT. Its translation: CASSPLTEVNEKLFF.

V usage is TRBV7-3 and J usage is TRBJ2-2; D not certain. This CDR3 is built from 12 residues. Trimming took 5 bases from V and 5 from J, leaving 6 bases between them. The germline V gene has CDR1 SGHTA and CDR2 FQGTGA. In DNA form, the CDR3 reads TGTGCCAGCAGCCCCGGGACCGGGGAGCTGTTTTTT. Translated, it gives CASSPGTGELFF. The entire variable domain, with the rest obtained from reference TRBV7-3 and TRBJ2-2, is as follows: GAGVSQTPSNKVTEKGKYVELRCDPISGHTALYWYRQSLGQGPEFLIYFQGTGAADDSGLPNDRFFAVRPEGSVSTLKIQRTERGDSAVYLCASSPGTGELFFGEGSRLTVL.

The V and J genes are TRBV25-1 and TRBJ1-2; 11 nucleotides align to TRBD1. Germline values: CDR1 MGHDK, CDR2 SYGVNS. The CDR3 extends over 14 amino acids. The trim removed 6 bases at V and 6 bases at J, leaving 6 bases unmatched. The chain's CDR3 is CASSPGTGGDGYTF. DNA of the CDR3: TGTGCCAGCAGCCCCGGGACAGGGGGTGATGGCTACACCTTC.

The chain combines TRBV4-1 with TRBJ2-7; D possibly corresponds to TRBD1 (6 bases). Germline CDR1 MGHRA, CDR2 YSYEKL. With 1 base removed from V and 5 bases from J, the gap between germline ends came to 12 bases. CDR3 size: 14 residues. CDR3 sequence reads: CASSQVSGQNEQYF. The CDR3, as DNA: TGCGCCAGCAGCCAAGTATCTGGACAGAACGAGCAGTACTTC.

V usage is TRBV6-5 and J usage is TRBJ1-1; 7 nucleotides line up with TRBD1. The germline gives CDR1 MNHEY, CDR2 SVGAGI. This CDR3 spans 13 amino acids. V trimming: 6 bases; J trimming: 5 bases; junction bases outside the gene matches: 6. CDR3 region: CASRGQRDTEAFF. Written as DNA, the CDR3 is TGTGCCAGCAGGGGACAGAGGGATACTGAAGCTTTCTTT.

This chain links TRBV11-2 with TRBJ1-2; TRBD1 aligns across 8 bases. Trimming removed 1 base from V and 4 bases from J; junction bases left unmatched: 8. The CDR3 covers 16 residues. CDR1 and CDR2 (germline): SGHAT, FQNNGV. The CDR3 coding sequence is TGTGCCAGCAGCTTAGGGCCGGCAGGGGGCGGCTATGGCTACACCTTC. Translation gives CASSLGPAGGGYGYTF.

V and J are TRBV18 and TRBJ2-1; 8 nucleotides align to TRBD1. V was clipped by 4 bases and J by 7 bases; unmatched bases: 9. Germline-derived CDR1 and CDR2 are KGHSH and LQKENI. This CDR3 is 15 amino acids long. The CDR3 region has the DNA TGTGCCAGCTCACATCGACAGGGGACGAGGAATGAGCAGTTCTTC. This gives the protein CASSHRQGTRNEQFF. Using reference TRBV18 and TRBJ2-1 for the parts outside the CDR3, the full variable domain is NAGVMQNPRHLVRRRGQEARLRCSPMKGHSHVYWYRQLPEEGLKFMVYLQKENIIDESGMPKERFSAEFPKEGPSILRIQQVVRGDSAAYFCASSHRQGTRNEQFFGPGTRLTVL.

CDR3 residues: CASSIGVVGQGANTGELFF. In DNA, the CDR3 is TGTGCCAGTAGTATAGGGGTAGTAGGACAGGGGGCCAACACCGGGGAGCTGTTTTTT. J is TRBJ2-2 and V is TRBV19, with 11 nucleotides matching TRBD1. The CDR3 runs 19 residues. The J segment lost 2 bases and the V segment lost 1 base, leaving 9 bases of the junction unmatched. Per germline, CDR1 LNHDA and CDR2 SQIVND (reference sequence).

V usage is TRBV4-3 and J usage is TRBJ2-1, with TRBD2 matching 10 bases. CDR1 and CDR2 from the germline V gene are LGHNA and YSLEER. The CDR3 consists of 17 residues. V shed 0 bases, J shed 7 bases, and the junction held 9 bases outside the gene matches. This chain's CDR3 is CASSQDRAGGPGNEQFF. Written as DNA, the CDR3 is TGCGCCAGCAGCCAAGATAGAGCGGGAGGGCCAGGTAATGAGCAGTTCTTC.

The chain uses TRBV27 and TRBJ2-7, with 9 positions matching TRBD1. The CDR3 loop spans 15 amino acids. Germline V gene data show CDR1 as MNHEY and CDR2 as SMNVEV (reference sequence). Trimming at V came to 5 bases and at J to 1 base, leaving 6 bases not matched to a gene. The CDR3 loop is CASSPPGTGSYEQYF. In DNA form, the CDR3 reads TGTGCCAGCAGTCCCCCCGGGACAGGGTCCTACGAGCAGTACTTC.

Only a few counts were recorded for this clone. The chain recombines TRBV10-3 with TRBJ1-5; 7 nucleotides agree with TRBD1. The J segment lost 4 bases and the V segment lost 6 bases, leaving 3 bases of the junction unmatched. This CDR3 spans 13 amino acids. Germline V gene sequence: CDR1 ENHRY, CDR2 SYGVKD. CDR3 amino acids: CAIRRDSNQPQHF. CDR3 DNA: TGTGCCATCAGAAGGGACAGTAATCAGCCCCAGCATTTT.

Concerning this clone itself: One junction end does not reproduce the germline sequence, and a read error may be involved. The chain uses TRBV4-3 and TRBJ2-1, with 7 bases lining up with TRBD2. Germline-derived CDR1 and CDR2 are LGHNA and YSLEER. This CDR3 is built from 13 residues. The CDR3 DNA is TGCGCCAGCAACCGTCTTGGGCTAGCGGATAGAGTCTTC. The encoded protein is CASNRLGLADRVF.

This chain links TRBV6-5 with TRBJ2-2, with D perhaps TRBD2 (6 bases). The CDR3 contains 16 residues. The germline V gene has CDR1 MNHEY and CDR2 SVGAGI. V lost 4 bases and J 1 base, leaving 13 bases between the germline ends. The CDR3 spells CASSWGGTLNTGELFF. Written as DNA, the CDR3 is TGTGCCAGCAGTTGGGGCGGGACCCTGAACACCGGGGAGCTGTTTTTT.

V and J are TRBV5-8 and TRBJ2-7, with a possible D match to TRBD1 (5 bases). V lost 1 base and J 2 bases, leaving 10 bases between the germline ends. The CDR3 contains 14 residues. Germline lookup yields CDR1 SGHTS and CDR2 YDEGEE. CDR3 loop: CASSLQGTTYEQYF. CDR3 bases: TGTGCCAGCAGCTTGCAGGGAACAACCTACGAGCAGTACTTC. Looking up the rest from reference TRBV5-8 and TRBJ2-7 gives the full variable domain: EAGVTQSPTHLIKTRGQQATLRCSPISGHTSVYWYQQALGLGLQFLLWYDEGEERNRGNFPPRFSGRQFPNYSSELNVNALELEDSALYLCASSLQGTTYEQYFGPGTRLTVT.

This clone has only a few counts. Different DNA sequences within this sample yield the same CDR3. The chain has TRBV19 and TRBJ2-7; 7 nucleotides agree with TRBD2. V lost 5 bases to trimming and J lost 0 bases; unmatched junction nucleotides: 4. Germline V gene lookup returns CDR1 LNHDA and CDR2 SQIVND (reference sequence). The CDR3 extends over 14 amino acids. The CDR3 protein is CASSSSGSSYEQYF. CDR3 nucleotide sequence: TGTGCCAGTAGTTCTAGCGGCAGCTCCTACGAGCAGTACTTC.

The chain joins TRBV19 to TRBJ1-5, with D possibly TRBD1 on 5 matching bases. CDR1 is LNHDA and CDR2 is SQIVND in the germline V gene (reference sequence). This CDR3 region has 15 residues. Trimming shortened V by 1 base and J by 7 bases, and 14 bases separated the two germline ends. CDR3 in DNA: TGTGCCAGTAGTATAGGTGACGGGCGGGGCCAGCCCCAGCATTTT. Translating it yields CASSIGDGRGQPQHF.

The CDR3 DNA follows: TGTGCCAGCAGCCCGGGACAGGCCGGTACCTCTGGAAACACCATATATTTT. Encoded protein: CASSPGQAGTSGNTIYF. The chain recombines TRBV9 with TRBJ1-3; 8 bases map to TRBD1. Germline CDR1 SGDLS, CDR2 YYNGEE. The junction had 9 bases not matched to a gene; V was cut back by 4 bases and J by 0 bases. The CDR3 consists of 17 residues.

Only one count was recorded for this clone. The rearrangement joins TRBV10-3 to TRBJ2-7; D might be TRBD1 (5 bases). From germline, CDR1 is ENHRY and CDR2 SYGVKD. Deletions cut 2 bases from V and 0 bases from J, with 11 bases between. This CDR3 contains 15 residues. CDR3 protein: CAISESRGYSYEQYF. In DNA form, the CDR3 reads TGTGCCATCAGTGAGAGTAGGGGCTACTCCTACGAGCAGTACTTC.

The genes are TRBV7-9 and TRBJ2-3; D might be TRBD1 (5 bases). CDR3 length equals 15 residues. Trimming left V 1 base short and J 4 bases short, with 12 bases between. Germline V CDR1 and CDR2: SEHNR, FQNEAQ (reference sequence). CDR3 nucleotides: TGTGCCAGCAGCTTAGTCATCCTAGGGGCAGATACGCAGTATTTT. This translates into CASSLVILGADTQYF.

This clone turned up a few times. The gene calls are TRBV27 and TRBJ2-7, with TRBD2 matching 8 bases. The CDR3 consists of 15 residues. CDR1 and CDR2 from the germline V gene are MNHEY and SMNVEV (reference sequence). Unmatched junction bases numbered 11, after V lost 6 bases and J lost 4 bases. CDR3 in DNA: TGTGCCAGCAGAGGCCTACGAGCGGGAGTTTACGAGCAGTACTTC. Amino acids: CASRGLRAGVYEQYF.

The CDR3 reads CASSLNRDRAHEQYF. CDR3 DNA: TGTGCCAGCAGTCTTAACCGGGACAGGGCCCACGAGCAGTACTTC. The rearrangement uses TRBV27 and TRBJ2-7; 9 bases match TRBD1. The germline CDR1 and CDR2 sequences are MNHEY and SMNVEV (reference sequence). The CDR3 consists of 15 residues. V shed 5 bases and J 5 bases; nucleotides not matched to a gene: 10.

The chain recombines TRBV11-2 with TRBJ2-3, with TRBD2 matching over 10 bases. Germline V lookup: CDR1 SGHAT, CDR2 FQNNGV. Trimming removed 5 bases from V and 3 bases from J; junction bases left unmatched: 11. The CDR3 sequence is 17 residues long. The CDR3 nucleotides are TGTGCCAGCAGCAACATCTCTAGCGGGAGCTCGACAGATACGCAGTATTTT. Residues: CASSNISSGSSTDTQYF.

This chain joins TRBV5-1 and TRBJ1-6; D is ambiguous. V shed 5 bases and J shed 7 bases, with 16 bases lying between them. Germline lookup yields CDR1 SGHRS and CDR2 YFSETQ. The CDR3 length is 15 residues. In DNA form, the CDR3 reads TGCGCCAGCAGTCCAGCCCTGGTCAGGAATTCACCCCTCCACTTT. The encoded protein is CASSPALVRNSPLHF.

The CDR3 here is CASSLAPGQGNYGYTF. The CDR3 bases are TGTGCCAGCAGCTTAGCCCCGGGACAGGGAAACTATGGCTACACCTTC. This chain connects TRBV7-8 to TRBJ1-2, with TRBD1 matching over 9 bases. CDR3 length: 16 amino acids. Germline CDR1 and CDR2: SGHVS and FQNEAQ. Losses at the gene ends were 0 bases for V and 2 bases for J; bases not matched to a gene: 4.

This clone was detected only a few times. The identical CDR3 is also encoded by other nucleotide sequences in the sample. The rearrangement uses TRBV6-5 and TRBJ1-2; 8 positions match TRBD1. This CDR3 has 16 residues. V was pared by 2 bases and J by 4 bases, with 9 bases of the junction left unmatched. Germline values: CDR1 MNHEY, CDR2 SVGAGI. In nucleotides, the CDR3 is TGTGCCAGCAGTTACAGTAGAACAGGGGGTGGCTATGGCTACACCTTC. Its translation: CASSYSRTGGGYGYTF.

This chain links TRBV28 with TRBJ1-2, with 10 bases identical to TRBD1. This CDR3 has 13 residues. The germline CDR1 and CDR2 sequences are MDHEN and SYDVKM. Trimming took 6 bases from V and 7 from J; bases not matched to a gene: 5. The CDR3, as DNA: TGTGCCAGCAGACCAGGACAGGGGGGTGGCTACACCTTC. Its protein product is CASRPGQGGGYTF.

The V gene is TRBV21-1, the J gene TRBJ1-5; TRBD1, as called in the table, went unchecked against the DNA. TRBV21-1 is described as a pseudogene. The CDR3 runs 17 residues. CDR3 residues: CASSKGRPTGANQPQHF. The CDR3, as DNA: TGTGCCAGCAGCAAAGGCCGACCAACAGGGGCAAATCAGCCCCAGCATTTT.

This chain links TRBV5-1 with TRBJ2-3; no clear D. Germline V gene data show CDR1 as SGHRS and CDR2 as YFSETQ. V lost 4 bases and J lost 2, with 5 bases in between. The CDR3 length is 12 residues. The CDR3 nucleotides are TGCGCCAGCAGCCCTTACACAGATACGCAGTATTTT. Amino acid sequence: CASSPYTDTQYF. The full variable domain, with the rest looked up from reference TRBV5-1 and TRBJ2-3, is KAGVTQTPRYLIKTRGQQVTLSCSPISGHRSVSWYQQTPGQGLQFLFEYFSETQRNKGNFPGRFSGRQFSNSRSEMNVSTLELGDSALYLCASSPYTDTQYFGPGTRLTVL.